The source of this TCR beta chain is a study of beta chain features in type 1 diabetes. Study-wide context: Across the samples, some 98,000,000 sorted cells were examined in total.

Reverse transcription of all isolated RNA meant that expressed TCRB transcripts were sequenced. Profiling relied on immunoSEQ multiplex PCR, and the TCRdb table lists in-frame clones only, not all of them. This sample has under 550,000 clones, with roughly 11% found just once. This clone was counted a few times. The authors obtained over 95% purity in all sorted populations. The V and J ends lost 3 bases and 5 bases respectively, with 18 bases between them. This CDR3 is 16 amino acids long. In germline, CDR1 is SGDLS, CDR2 YYNGEE. The sequenced material came from naive CD4+ T cells from blood. The chain combines TRBV9 with TRBJ2-1; D is ambiguous. The receptor's source is a woman aged 18-29 years in good health. The CDR3 spells CASSETPRVEDNEQFF. The CDR3 bases are TGTGCCAGCAGCGAGACCCCCCGGGTTGAGGACAATGAGCAGTTCTTC.